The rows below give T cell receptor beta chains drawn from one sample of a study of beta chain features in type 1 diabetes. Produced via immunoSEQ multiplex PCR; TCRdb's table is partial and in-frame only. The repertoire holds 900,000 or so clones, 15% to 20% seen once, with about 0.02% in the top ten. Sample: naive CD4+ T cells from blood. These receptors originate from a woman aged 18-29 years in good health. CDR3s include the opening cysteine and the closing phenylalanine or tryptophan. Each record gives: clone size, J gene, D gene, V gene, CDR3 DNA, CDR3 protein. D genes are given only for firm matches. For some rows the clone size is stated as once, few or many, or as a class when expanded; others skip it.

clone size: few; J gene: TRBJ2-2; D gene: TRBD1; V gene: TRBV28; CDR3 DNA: TGTGCCAGCAGTTCTAACAGGGGGTTCACCGGGGAGCTGTTTTTT; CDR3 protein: CASSSNRGFTGELFF
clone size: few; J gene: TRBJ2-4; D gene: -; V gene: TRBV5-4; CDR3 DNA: TGTGCCAGCAGCTTGGAGAGTCTAGCTGGAAGGGACATTCAGTACTTC; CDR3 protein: CASSLESLAGRDIQYF
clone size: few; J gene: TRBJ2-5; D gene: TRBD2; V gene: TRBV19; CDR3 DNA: TGTGCCAGTAGTACGGGACTAGCGGCGGAGACCCAGTACTTC; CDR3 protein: CASSTGLAAETQYF
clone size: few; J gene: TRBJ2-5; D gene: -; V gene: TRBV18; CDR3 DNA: TGTGCCAGCTCACCGCCCGGACTCCTCCCGCTCACCGAAGAGACCCAGTACTTC; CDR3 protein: CASSPPGLLPLTEETQYF
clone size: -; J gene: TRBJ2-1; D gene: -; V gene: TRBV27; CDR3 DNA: TGTGCCAGCAGTCCTTGGGTGGGACGGGAGAGTGGCTCCTACAATGAGCAGTTCTTC; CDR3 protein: CASSPWVGRESGSYNEQFF
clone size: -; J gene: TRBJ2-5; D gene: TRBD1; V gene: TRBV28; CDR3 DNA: TGTGCCAGCAGTTTTGGTTTTAGACAGGGGGGGTCCCAGTACTTC; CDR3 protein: CASSFGFRQGGSQYF
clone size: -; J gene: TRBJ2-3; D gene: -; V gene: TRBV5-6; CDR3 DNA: TGTGCCAGCAGCTTGTGGCGGGGCGCTAGCACAGATACGCAGTATTTT; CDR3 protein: CASSLWRGASTDTQYF
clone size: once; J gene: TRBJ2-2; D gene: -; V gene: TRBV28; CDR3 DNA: TGTGCCAGCAGTCCCGCCCACACCGGGGAGCTGTTTTTT; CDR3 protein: CASSPAHTGELFF
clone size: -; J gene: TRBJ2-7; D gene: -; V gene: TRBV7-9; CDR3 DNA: TGTGCCAGCAGCTTAATTTCCTACGAGCAGTACTTC; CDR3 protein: CASSLISYEQYF
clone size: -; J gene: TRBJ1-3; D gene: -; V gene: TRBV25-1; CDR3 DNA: TGTGCCAGCAGTGAATATCGGGCGGGGGGAAACACCATATATTTT; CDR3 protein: CASSEYRAGGNTIYF
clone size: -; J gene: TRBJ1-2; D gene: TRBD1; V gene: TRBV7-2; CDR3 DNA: TGTGCCAGCAGCTCTACGGGACAGGATACCTATGGCTACACCTTC; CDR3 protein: CASSSTGQDTYGYTF
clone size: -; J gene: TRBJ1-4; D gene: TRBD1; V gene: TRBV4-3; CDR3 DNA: TGCGCCAGCAGCCAAGAAGGGACAGTCAACGAAAAACTGTTTTTT; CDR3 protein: CASSQEGTVNEKLFF
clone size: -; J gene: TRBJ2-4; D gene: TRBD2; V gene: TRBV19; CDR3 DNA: TGTGCCAGTAGTTTTAGCGGGAGGGAAAACATTCAGTACTTC; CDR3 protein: CASSFSGRENIQYF
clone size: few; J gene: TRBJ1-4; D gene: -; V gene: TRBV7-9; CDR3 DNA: TGTGCCAGCAGCCTTGGGGTAGACGGTGAAAAACTGTTTTTT; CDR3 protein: CASSLGVDGEKLFF
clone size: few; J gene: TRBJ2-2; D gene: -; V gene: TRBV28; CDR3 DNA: TGTGCCAGCAGTCCATTCCACACCGGGGAGCTGTTTTTT; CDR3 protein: CASSPFHTGELFF
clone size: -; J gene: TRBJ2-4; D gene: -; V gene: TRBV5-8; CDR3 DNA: TGTGCCAGCAGCTTAGGGGGTAACAGGGACGACATTCAGTACTTC; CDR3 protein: CASSLGGNRDDIQYF
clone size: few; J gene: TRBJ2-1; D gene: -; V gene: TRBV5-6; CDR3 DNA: TGTGCCAGCAGCTTGCAAGGGCCTGAGCAGTTCTTC; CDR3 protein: CASSLQGPEQFF
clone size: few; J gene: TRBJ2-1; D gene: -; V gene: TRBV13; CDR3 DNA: TGTGCCAGCAGCCTCGGGACCGAACCATACAATGAGCAGTTCTTC; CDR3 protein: CASSLGTEPYNEQFF
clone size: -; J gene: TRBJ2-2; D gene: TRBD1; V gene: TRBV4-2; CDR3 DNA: TGTGCCAGCAGCCAAGGGAACAGGGGGATAGAAACCGGGGAGCTGTTTTTT; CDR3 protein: CASSQGNRGIETGELFF
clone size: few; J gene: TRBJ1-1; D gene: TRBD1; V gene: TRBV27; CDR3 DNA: TGTGCCAGCAGTCATCTTACCGGGACAGGTGCTTGGAACACTGAAGCTTTCTTT; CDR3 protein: CASSHLTGTGAWNTEAFF
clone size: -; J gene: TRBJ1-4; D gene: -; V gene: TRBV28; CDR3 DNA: TGTGCCAGCAGTTCCGCCGGGGCGGGGGAGGAAAAACTGTTTTTT; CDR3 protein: CASSSAGAGEEKLFF
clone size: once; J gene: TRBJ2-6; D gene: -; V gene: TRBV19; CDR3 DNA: TGTGCCAGTAGTATCCTGTCCGGGGCCAACGTCCTGACTTTC; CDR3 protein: CASSILSGANVLTF
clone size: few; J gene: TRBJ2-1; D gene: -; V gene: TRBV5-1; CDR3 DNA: TGCGCCAGCAGCCCCCGGGACTACAATGAGCAGTTCTTC; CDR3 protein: CASSPRDYNEQFF